Sequencing of this T cell receptor beta chain was carried out in a study of breast tumors, draining lymph nodes, adjacent tissues. V dropped 2 bases and J dropped 3; count of bases not matched to a gene: 8. Germline V gene data show CDR1 as KGHDR and CDR2 as SFDVKD. The CDR3 extends over 16 amino acids. Only a few counts were recorded for this clonotype. The lymph nodes were axillary draining lymph nodes from breast cancer patients. MiXCR was run by TCRdb on the multiplex PCR reads, yielding one entry per CDR3 protein. This sample carries about 80,000 distinct CDR3 sequences, roughly 20% of them seen once, and the ten largest clones take about 2.4%.

The V and J genes are TRBV24-1 and TRBJ2-5, with 7 positions matching TRBD1. Material for sequencing was axillary lymph node tissue. This clonotype originated in a female donor with breast cancer. Some clones in this sample may be carry-over from other donors' samples. The CDR3 sequence is CATSDSPTGTEETQYF. DNA of the CDR3: TGTGCCACCAGTGATTCCCCCACCGGGACAGAAGAGACCCAGTACTTC.